The next 24 T cell receptor beta chains were all read from a single sample in a study of blood T cell repertoires in COVID-19. TCRdb's table, derived via immunoSEQ multiplex PCR, lists solely in-frame clones and lacks some. The sample carries approximately 230,000 clones, around nine tenths recorded once. The sequenced material came from peripheral blood. All receptors derive from a woman aged 40 to 55 who had recovered from COVID-19.

This clone occurred once. The J gene is TRBJ2-1, the V gene TRBV11-3; weak D call: TRBD1 (6 bases). The CDR3 length is 16 residues. V was clipped by 4 bases and J by 6 bases, with 19 bases between them. Per the germline V gene, CDR1 is SGHNT and CDR2 is YENEEA. The CDR3 loop is CASSSLHRALGNEQFF. CDR3 coding DNA: TGTGCCAGCAGCTCCCTACACAGGGCACTGGGCAATGAGCAGTTCTTC.

A single count supports this clone. The CDR3 spells CASSGTGVSGYTF. Written as DNA, the CDR3 is TGTGCCAGCAGTGGGACAGGGGTATCAGGCTACACCTTC. The V and J genes are TRBV6-4 and TRBJ1-2, with 9 positions matching TRBD1. CDR1 is MRHNA, CDR2 SNTAGT, per germline. The CDR3 consists of 13 residues. J gave up 8 bases and V 4 bases, and 5 bases lay outside the gene matches.

This chain links TRBV21-1 with TRBJ1-1; the DNA was not compared with TRBD1, the D call given in the table. TRBV21-1 is a pseudogene. This CDR3 has 13 amino acids. Written as DNA, the CDR3 is TGTGCCAGCAGCAAAGATGACAGCACTGAAGCTTTCTTT. Protein sequence: CASSKDDSTEAFF.

The chain is built from TRBV7-2 and TRBJ2-5, with D possibly matching TRBD2 (5 bases). Per the germline V gene, CDR1 is SGHTA and CDR2 is FQGNSA. CDR3 length: 14 amino acids. Trimming cost V 5 bases and J 7 bases, with 17 bases left between them. The CDR3 DNA reads TGTGCCAGCAGCAAAGAGGGCCTTGGAGGGACCCAGTACTTC. This gives the protein CASSKEGLGGTQYF.

This clone came up once. This sequence joins TRBV19 and TRBJ1-4; D is uncertain. Germline CDR1 LNHDA, CDR2 SQIVND (reference sequence). The CDR3 length is 15 residues. Deletions cut 6 bases from V and 5 bases from J, with 16 bases between. This CDR3 is CASSPNREWNEKLFF. The CDR3, as DNA: TGTGCCAGTAGCCCGAACCGGGAGTGGAATGAAAAACTGTTTTTT.

This chain connects TRBV28 to TRBJ1-3; 7 bases match TRBD1. The CDR3 runs to 15 residues. The J segment lost 4 bases and the V segment lost 7 bases, leaving 10 bases of the junction unmatched. CDR1 MDHEN and CDR2 SYDVKM come from the germline V gene. The CDR3 spells CASNPGSTGGNTIYF. In nucleotides, the CDR3 is TGTGCCAGCAACCCAGGCTCGACAGGGGGAAACACCATATATTTT.

The rearrangement uses TRBV6-6 and TRBJ2-7, with a weak D call TRBD2 (6 bases). Germline-derived CDR1 and CDR2 are MNHNY and SVGAGI (reference sequence). The V and J ends lost 0 bases and 11 bases respectively, with 20 bases between them. The CDR3 spans 15 residues. CDR3 sequence: CASSYSPSAYEGKYF. CDR3 bases: TGTGCCAGCAGTTACTCCCCTAGCGCCTATGAGGGAAAGTACTTC.

This chain joins TRBV7-2 and TRBJ1-2, with 9 bases fitting TRBD1. V gave up 5 bases and J gave up 4 bases; unmatched junction bases: 11. The CDR3 runs 16 residues. CDR1 SGHTA and CDR2 FQGNSA come from the germline V gene. Here the CDR3 reads CASSAPGQGLGYGYTF. The DNA for the CDR3 is TGTGCCAGCAGCGCCCCGGGACAGGGTCTAGGCTATGGCTACACCTTC.

The J gene is TRBJ2-3, the V gene TRBV6-5; 7 positions match TRBD1. Per germline, CDR1 MNHEY and CDR2 SVGAGI. There are 14 residues in the CDR3. Trimming took 7 bases from V and 2 from J; bases not matched to a gene: 6. Written as DNA, the CDR3 is TGTGCCAGCAAAACAGGGGCCCCCACAGATACGCAGTATTTT. It encodes CASKTGAPTDTQYF.

This chain links TRBV30 with TRBJ2-3, with a weak D call TRBD1 (5 bases). Germline V gene sequence: CDR1 GTSNPN, CDR2 SVGIG (reference sequence). This CDR3 has 16 amino acids. V lost 2 bases to trimming and J lost 2 bases, with 17 bases between them. The CDR3 DNA reads as TGTGCCTGGAGTCCGAGCTTTAGGGGCCCCACAGATACGCAGTATTTT. Residues: CAWSPSFRGPTDTQYF.

The V gene is TRBV5-1, the J gene TRBJ2-7; 9 bases map to TRBD2. Germline assignment: CDR1 SGHRS and CDR2 YFSETQ. CDR3 length: 14 amino acids. Unmatched junction bases numbered 2, after V lost 2 bases and J lost 2 bases. CDR3 residues: CASSLASGAYEQYF. In DNA, the CDR3 is TGCGCCAGCAGCTTAGCTAGCGGGGCCTACGAGCAGTACTTC.

The rearrangement links TRBV5-5 to TRBJ2-7; tentative D call: TRBD1 (5 bases). CDR1 is SGHKS, CDR2 YYEKEE, per germline (reference sequence). The CDR3 is made up of 15 amino acids. V lost 2 bases and J lost 0, with 12 bases in between. The DNA for the CDR3 is TGTGCCAGCAGCTTCGGGCCCGACAGCTCCTACGAGCAGTACTTC. Protein: CASSFGPDSSYEQYF.

This clone was recorded a few times. In nucleotides, the CDR3 is TGTGCCAGCAGCGCCCGACAGGGTTCCTATAATTCACCCCTCCACTTT. It yields the protein CASSARQGSYNSPLHF. The gene calls are TRBV5-5 and TRBJ1-6; 7 bases are a match to TRBD1. The V gene end was trimmed by 4 bases and the J gene end by 1 base; junction bases not matched to a gene: 5. The germline V gene has CDR1 SGHKS and CDR2 YYEKEE (reference sequence). This CDR3 is 16 amino acids long.

The V and J genes are TRBV6-2 or TRBV6-3 and TRBJ1-5, with a weak D call TRBD1 (6 bases). The CDR3 has 14 amino acids. Germline V gene lookup returns CDR1 MNHEY and CDR2 SVGEGT. Trimming shortened V by 6 bases and J by 6 bases, and 15 bases separated the two germline ends. Here the CDR3 reads CASSTGKLLQPQHF. CDR3 sequence (DNA): TGTGCCAGCAGCACAGGGAAATTGCTTCAGCCCCAGCATTTT.

This clone was seen once. This chain joins TRBV15 and TRBJ1-1, with 8 nucleotides matching TRBD1. CDR1 and CDR2 (germline): LNHNV, YYDKDF (reference sequence). The CDR3 runs to 14 residues. V was pared by 3 bases and J by 5 bases, with 5 bases of the junction left unmatched. The CDR3 DNA is TGTGCCACCAGCAGGGGCAGGGGGCAAACTGAAGCTTTCTTT. Its protein is CATSRGRGQTEAFF. Looking up the rest from reference TRBV15 and TRBJ1-1 gives the full variable domain: DAMVIQNPRYQVTQFGKPVTLSCSQTLNHNVMYWYQQKSSQAPKLLFHYYDKDFNNEADTPDNFQSRRPNTSFCFLDIRSPGLGDTAMYLCATSRGRGQTEAFFGQGTRLTVV.

The chain links TRBV7-6 to TRBJ2-7; TRBD2 matches at 7 bases. The V gene end was trimmed by 1 base and the J gene end by 0 bases; junction bases not matched to a gene: 15. The germline gives CDR1 SGHVS, CDR2 FNYEAQ. The CDR3 length is 19 residues. CDR3 protein: CASSLVTSAGTTDSYEQYF. The CDR3 DNA follows: TGTGCCAGCAGCTTAGTTACGTCCGCCGGGACTACCGACTCCTACGAGCAGTACTTC.

The genes are TRBV6-5 and TRBJ2-1, with D hard to call. The germline V gene has CDR1 MNHEY and CDR2 SVGAGI. V lost 9 bases and J lost 12, with 15 bases in between. The CDR3 consists of 11 residues. DNA of the CDR3: TGTGCCAGTACCAGCGTTTGGTGGCAGTTCTTC. It yields the protein CASTSVWWQFF.

J is TRBJ2-6 and V is TRBV11-2; D gene unclear. Germline lookup yields CDR1 SGHAT and CDR2 FQNNGV. Trimming took 5 bases from V and 2 from J, leaving 10 bases between them. The CDR3 extends over 15 amino acids. CDR3 nucleotide sequence: TGTGCCAGCAGCCACCACCGGGCTGGGGCCAACGTCCTGACTTTC. Residues: CASSHHRAGANVLTF.

The chain is built from TRBV24-1 and TRBJ1-5, with 10 bases lining up with TRBD1. There are 15 residues in the CDR3. Per germline, CDR1 KGHDR and CDR2 SFDVKD. With V trimmed by 4 bases and J by 7 bases, 6 bases remained unmatched. This CDR3 reads CATSDPGQGTQPQHF. CDR3 sequence (DNA): TGTGCCACCAGTGACCCGGGACAGGGGACCCAGCCCCAGCATTTT.

The chain uses TRBV5-1 and TRBJ2-1; 9 bases line up with TRBD2. Germline values: CDR1 SGHRS, CDR2 YFSETQ. V was pared by 1 base and J by 6 bases, with 5 bases of the junction left unmatched. The CDR3 has 15 amino acids. CDR3 in DNA: TGCGCCAGCAGCTTGATGACTAGCGGAACCAATGAGCAGTTCTTC. Its protein is CASSLMTSGTNEQFF.

The genes are TRBV19 and TRBJ1-6; 10 positions match TRBD1. Germline loops: CDR1 LNHDA, CDR2 SQIVND (reference sequence). The trim removed 5 bases at V and 5 bases at J, leaving 6 bases unmatched. The CDR3 runs to 16 residues. CDR3 in DNA: TGTGCCAGTAGTGCCAAGACAGGGGGCAATAATTCACCCCTCCACTTT. It is translated as CASSAKTGGNNSPLHF.

This chain links TRBV6-4 with TRBJ1-6; D unclear. The V gene lost 2 bases and the J gene lost 8 bases, with 7 bases spanning the gap. This CDR3 has 13 amino acids. Looked up from germline, CDR1 is MRHNA and CDR2 is SNTAGT. CDR3 nucleotide sequence: TGTGCCAGCAGTGACACGCGTTATTCACCCCTCCACTTT. Its protein product is CASSDTRYSPLHF.

The chain is built from TRBV30 and TRBJ1-2; 7 nucleotides align to TRBD1. CDR3 length: 13 residues. Germline-derived CDR1 and CDR2 are GTSNPN and SVGIG (reference sequence). After removal of 2 bases from V and 4 bases from J, the junction contained 4 bases not matched to a gene. The CDR3 loop reads CAWSNDRVYGYTF. CDR3 nucleotide sequence: TGTGCCTGGAGTAACGACAGGGTCTATGGCTACACCTTC.

J is TRBJ2-1 and V is TRBV9; TRBD2 agrees at 12 bases. V trimming: 0 bases; J trimming: 7 bases; junction bases outside the gene matches: 2. The germline gives CDR1 SGDLS, CDR2 YYNGEE. The length of the CDR3 is 15 residues. CDR3 loop: CASSVAGLAGNEQFF. As DNA, the CDR3 is TGTGCCAGCAGCGTAGCTGGACTAGCGGGGAATGAGCAGTTCTTC.